This is a list of T cell receptor beta chains from one sample in a study of cytomegalovirus exposure and HLA in healthy donors. This table comes from immunoSEQ multiplex PCR, and its TCRdb copy is limited to in-frame clones, with some not included. The sample records 100,000 to 150,000 clones, approximately 80% being singletons. Sequenced input: PBMCs. The receptors derive from a middle-aged woman in good health and CMV-seropositive. Both conserved end residues are part of each CDR3. Fields, in order: clone size, V gene, J gene, D gene, CDR3 DNA, CDR3 protein. A D gene is named only where the DNA matches it firmly. The listing skips clone size in some rows; elsewhere it reads once, few, many or a size class.

size: -
V: TRBV27
J: TRBJ2-7
D: TRBD2
DNA: TGTGCCAGCAGTCCCCAAGTAGGACTAGCGGCCTACGAGCAGTACTTC
CDR3: CASSPQVGLAAYEQYF

size: few
V: TRBV9
J: TRBJ2-7
D: -
DNA: TGTGCCAGCAGCGTAGCAGAGGGCCACGAGCAGTACTTC
CDR3: CASSVAEGHEQYF

size: -
V: TRBV5-1
J: TRBJ1-1
D: -
DNA: TGCGCCAGCAGCCACGCCGGGGTCAACACTGAAGCTTTCTTT
CDR3: CASSHAGVNTEAFF

size: -
V: TRBV7-2
J: TRBJ1-5
D: -
DNA: TGTGCCAGCAGCTTAGGGAGTATCGGTCAGCCCCAGCATTTT
CDR3: CASSLGSIGQPQHF

size: -
V: TRBV14
J: TRBJ2-1
D: TRBD2
DNA: TGTGCCAGCAGCCAAGATCGCGGGAGGGTCAGCAATGAGCAGTTCTTC
CDR3: CASSQDRGRVSNEQFF

size: once
V: TRBV19
J: TRBJ1-3
D: -
DNA: TGTGCCAGTGAGGAGAGAAACTCTGGAAACACCATATATTTT
CDR3: CASEERNSGNTIYF

size: -
V: TRBV28
J: TRBJ2-6
D: TRBD1
DNA: TGTGCCAGCAGTCCCCAGGGGGCTGGGGCCAACGTCCTGACTTTC
CDR3: CASSPQGAGANVLTF

size: -
V: TRBV7-3
J: TRBJ1-1
D: TRBD1
DNA: TGTGCCAGCAGCCGGACAGGAATGAACACTGAAGCTTTCTTT
CDR3: CASSRTGMNTEAFF

size: -
V: TRBV28
J: TRBJ1-5
D: TRBD1
DNA: TGTGCCAGCAGTTCACGGGACAGGGTATGGAATCAGCCCCAGCATTTT
CDR3: CASSSRDRVWNQPQHF

size: once
V: TRBV9
J: TRBJ2-1
D: TRBD2
DNA: TGTGCCAGCAGCGTAGCCGCGAGTAGCGGGGCCTACAATGAGCAGTTCTTC
CDR3: CASSVAASSGAYNEQFF

size: -
V: TRBV30
J: TRBJ2-7
D: TRBD2
DNA: TGTGCCTGGGAGCGGGGCTACGAGCAGTACTTC
CDR3: CAWERGYEQYF

size: few
V: TRBV7-6
J: TRBJ1-3
D: -
DNA: TGTGCCAGCAGCTTCTCCCCGGAGTCCGGAAACACCATATATTTT
CDR3: CASSFSPESGNTIYF

size: -
V: TRBV6-1
J: TRBJ2-7
D: -
DNA: TGTGCCAGCACCCCGGTCTGGAGGGCTGGAAACGAGCAGTACTTC
CDR3: CASTPVWRAGNEQYF

size: once
V: TRBV11-2
J: TRBJ2-7
D: TRBD2
DNA: TGTGCCAGCAGCTTACGGCGGGAGTCCCACGAGCAGTACTTC
CDR3: CASSLRRESHEQYF

size: -
V: TRBV30
J: TRBJ1-5
D: -
DNA: TGTGCCTGGAGTCGGGAGCTTACTAATCAGCCCCAGCATTTT
CDR3: CAWSRELTNQPQHF

size: -
V: TRBV4-2
J: TRBJ2-2
D: -
DNA: TGTGCCAGCAGCTTGGGACACCAGAACACCGGGGAGCTGTTTTTT
CDR3: CASSLGHQNTGELFF

size: -
V: TRBV19
J: TRBJ2-1
D: -
DNA: TGTGCCAGTAGTACGCCCGCGGGAAGGGATGAGCAGTTCTTC
CDR3: CASSTPAGRDEQFF

size: -
V: TRBV7-2
J: TRBJ2-4
D: TRBD2
DNA: TGTGCCAGCAGCGGGGGACTAGCAAGCCTAGCCAAAAACATTCAGTACTTC
CDR3: CASSGGLASLAKNIQYF

size: -
V: TRBV20-1
J: TRBJ2-5
D: -
DNA: TGCAGTGCTCCCCTAATTGAGACCCAGTACTTC
CDR3: CSAPLIETQYF

size: -
V: TRBV28
J: TRBJ2-7
D: TRBD1
DNA: TGTGCCAGCAGTTTGATGGTAGGGGGCATCTACGAGCAGTACTTC
CDR3: CASSLMVGGIYEQYF

size: -
V: TRBV29-1
J: TRBJ2-7
D: TRBD2
DNA: TGCAGCGTTGTCGGACGGGAGGGCTCCTACGAGCAGTACTTC
CDR3: CSVVGREGSYEQYF

size: -
V: TRBV19
J: TRBJ1-4
D: -
DNA: TGTGCCAGTAGCCGTAGGGGGACTAATGAAAAACTGTTTTTT
CDR3: CASSRRGTNEKLFF

size: -
V: TRBV2
J: TRBJ1-5
D: -
DNA: TGTGCCAGCAGTGTGCGGGATTCGAGGAGCAATCAGCCCCAGCATTTT
CDR3: CASSVRDSRSNQPQHF

size: -
V: TRBV2
J: TRBJ1-2
D: TRBD1
DNA: TGTGCCAGCAATCCGACAGGGATTTATGGCTACACCTTC
CDR3: CASNPTGIYGYTF

size: -
V: TRBV28
J: TRBJ2-7
D: -
DNA: TGTGCCAGCTGGAGCGGCTCCTACGAGCAGTACTTC
CDR3: CASWSGSYEQYF

size: -
V: TRBV30
J: TRBJ2-5
D: -
DNA: TGTGCCTGGAAATTTGCAGGACAAGAGACCCAGTACTTC
CDR3: CAWKFAGQETQYF

size: -
V: TRBV30
J: TRBJ1-4
D: -
DNA: TGTGCCTGGAGTGAGACAGGTTGGAATGAAAAACTGTTTTTT
CDR3: CAWSETGWNEKLFF

size: few
V: TRBV19
J: TRBJ1-2
D: TRBD1
DNA: TGTGCCAGTAGTAAATATCCGGACAGGGGGCTTGGCTACACCTTC
CDR3: CASSKYPDRGLGYTF

size: once
V: TRBV7-9
J: TRBJ2-7
D: TRBD2
DNA: TGTGCCAGCAGCCCCCCCGGGACTATACTATACGAGCAGTACTTC
CDR3: CASSPPGTILYEQYF

size: -
V: TRBV15
J: TRBJ1-4
D: -
DNA: TGTGCCACCAGCAGAGGAACAGCCGAAAAACTGTTTTTT
CDR3: CATSRGTAEKLFF

size: -
V: TRBV5-6
J: TRBJ1-6
D: -
DNA: TGTGCCAGCAGCTTCGCGGGACTCCCGTCCTATAATTCACCCCTCCACTTT
CDR3: CASSFAGLPSYNSPLHF

size: -
V: TRBV7-9
J: TRBJ2-3
D: -
DNA: TGTGCCAGCAGCCCTAAAGCGGGTAGCACAGATACGCAGTATTTT
CDR3: CASSPKAGSTDTQYF

size: -
V: TRBV5-4
J: TRBJ2-1
D: TRBD2
DNA: TGTGCCAGCACCCTAGCGGGAGGGTCTTACAATGAGCAGTTCTTC
CDR3: CASTLAGGSYNEQFF

size: -
V: TRBV30
J: TRBJ2-7
D: TRBD1
DNA: TGTGCCTGGAGTACGGACAGGGTGTACGAGCAGTACTTC
CDR3: CAWSTDRVYEQYF

size: -
V: TRBV2
J: TRBJ2-1
D: -
DNA: TGTGCCAGCAGTGTATATGATGAGCAGTTCTTC
CDR3: CASSVYDEQFF

size: -
V: TRBV10-1
J: TRBJ2-1
D: TRBD2
DNA: TGCGCCAGCAGTGAGGATCCCCCGGGACTAGCGGACAATGAGCAGTTCTTC
CDR3: CASSEDPPGLADNEQFF

size: -
V: TRBV5-4
J: TRBJ2-6
D: -
DNA: TGTGCCAGCAGCCCCGAACTCTCTGGGGCCAACGTCCTGACTTTC
CDR3: CASSPELSGANVLTF

size: -
V: TRBV6-1
J: TRBJ2-1
D: -
DNA: TGTGCCAGCAGTGAACAGCCGACTAGTCAGGAGCAGTTCTTC
CDR3: CASSEQPTSQEQFF

size: -
V: TRBV28
J: TRBJ1-2
D: -
DNA: TGTGCCAGCAGTAGACCGATGGGCGGCTACACCTTC
CDR3: CASSRPMGGYTF

size: -
V: TRBV30
J: TRBJ1-2
D: -
DNA: TGTGCCTGGAGGAAAGAGCAGGGGACGTATGGCTACACCTTC
CDR3: CAWRKEQGTYGYTF

size: -
V: TRBV5-4
J: TRBJ1-2
D: -
DNA: TGTGCCAGCAGCTTGGGGCAGGACACCTATGGCTACACCTTC
CDR3: CASSLGQDTYGYTF

size: -
V: TRBV9
J: TRBJ1-5
D: -
DNA: TGTGCCAGCAGCGAGGGGAAGGGGCTCAATCAGCCCCAGCATTTT
CDR3: CASSEGKGLNQPQHF

size: -
V: TRBV27
J: TRBJ2-5
D: TRBD1
DNA: TGTGCCAGCAGTGAGGTGACAGGGGGCAAGGAGCAGTACTTC
CDR3: CASSEVTGGKEQYF

size: -
V: TRBV4-1
J: TRBJ2-1
D: -
DNA: TGCGCCAGCAGCCAAATCGACTTGGTCTCCTACAATGAGCAGTTCTTC
CDR3: CASSQIDLVSYNEQFF

size: -
V: TRBV5-1
J: TRBJ2-7
D: TRBD1
DNA: TGCGCCAGCAGCAAAGGACAGGGTCCCTACGAGCAGTACTTC
CDR3: CASSKGQGPYEQYF

size: -
V: TRBV19
J: TRBJ1-1
D: -
DNA: TGTGCCAGTAGTGACCCCCCAGGTTTGAGGAACACTGAAGCTTTCTTT
CDR3: CASSDPPGLRNTEAFF

size: -
V: TRBV6-1
J: TRBJ1-5
D: TRBD1
DNA: TGTGCCAGCAGTGAAACATGGACAGGGGGCGATAGTCAGCCCCAGCATTTT
CDR3: CASSETWTGGDSQPQHF

size: many
V: TRBV2
J: TRBJ1-1
D: TRBD1
DNA: TGTGCCACCAGGTCGATGGGACAGGGAGGTGAAGCTTTCTTT
CDR3: CATRSMGQGGEAFF

size: -
V: TRBV5-1
J: TRBJ2-7
D: -
DNA: TGCGCCAGCAGCTTGCTAAGCGGCCCTTACGAGCAGTACTTC
CDR3: CASSLLSGPYEQYF

size: -
V: TRBV11-1
J: TRBJ2-5
D: TRBD2
DNA: TGTGCCAGCAGCCAGGGAGCTCTAGCGGGAGCCCAAGAGACCCAGTACTTC
CDR3: CASSQGALAGAQETQYF

size: -
V: TRBV28
J: TRBJ2-2
D: TRBD1
DNA: TGTGCCAGCAGTTTAACAGGGGGCTTGAGCGGGGAGCTGTTTTTT
CDR3: CASSLTGGLSGELFF

size: -
V: TRBV6-5
J: TRBJ2-1
D: TRBD2
DNA: TGTGCCAGCAGTTACGGTGGCGGGAGGGAGCAGTTCTTC
CDR3: CASSYGGGREQFF

size: -
V: TRBV5-4
J: TRBJ2-4
D: -
DNA: TGTGCCAGCAGCTTTGGGGGCGCCGTCAAAAACATTCAGTACTTC
CDR3: CASSFGGAVKNIQYF

size: -
V: TRBV11-2
J: TRBJ1-4
D: TRBD1
DNA: TGTGCCAGCAGCTTAGATCACAGGGGACTGGAAAAACTGTTTTTT
CDR3: CASSLDHRGLEKLFF

size: -
V: TRBV30
J: TRBJ1-1
D: -
DNA: TGTGCCTGGAGTGTACAAGGAGTGGCCACTGAAGCTTTCTTT
CDR3: CAWSVQGVATEAFF

size: -
V: TRBV5-1
J: TRBJ1-2
D: -
DNA: TGCGCCAGCAGGGTCGGGGATGAGAGGGATGGCTACACCTTC
CDR3: CASRVGDERDGYTF

size: -
V: TRBV7-9
J: TRBJ2-7
D: TRBD1
DNA: TGTGCCAGCAGCCCAGGGAAACCGGGACAGGGCCATTTCGAGCAGTACTTC
CDR3: CASSPGKPGQGHFEQYF

size: once
V: TRBV28
J: TRBJ1-6
D: TRBD1
DNA: TGTGCCAGCAGCGGGACAGGGGTATCACCCCTCCACTTT
CDR3: CASSGTGVSPLHF

size: -
V: TRBV27
J: TRBJ2-2
D: -
DNA: TGTGCCAGCAGTTTTGCCCCTACGAACACCGGGGAGCTGTTTTTT
CDR3: CASSFAPTNTGELFF

size: -
V: TRBV4-2
J: TRBJ2-1
D: TRBD2
DNA: TGTGCCAGCAGCGGCGGGGGTAGTGCCCACTACAATGAGCAGTTCTTC
CDR3: CASSGGGSAHYNEQFF